This TCR beta chain emerged from a study of shared T cell receptors in the human thymus. In germline, CDR1 is SGDLS, CDR2 YYNGEE. V lost 2 bases and J lost 3; bases outside the gene matches: 19. This CDR3 spans 20 amino acids. The protocol was immunoSEQ multiplex PCR, while the TCRdb copy is restricted to in-frame clones and leaves out a portion. Seen here are 700,000 or so clones, roughly 88% observed once, and the top ten hold roughly 0.01%. These same records also appear under a second study, on human thymus T cells. That report notes: The donor group consisted of healthy Finnish infants who were having corrective surgery for congenital heart defects. The related literature has documented a marked overlap of thymic repertoires among unrelated individuals.

The source of this sequence is a girl in the first two years of life with a congenital heart defect. Sequenced sample: thymocytes. The rearrangement links TRBV9 to TRBJ2-2; 7 nucleotides match TRBD1. The CDR3 DNA reads TGTGCCAGCAGCGTCGGACAACAACCGGGACAGTTACCCGACACCGGGGAGCTGTTTTTT. Translated: CASSVGQQPGQLPDTGELFF.